This passage covers 25 T cell receptor beta chains from one sample sequenced in a study of blood T cell repertoires in COVID-19. The protocol was immunoSEQ multiplex PCR, while the TCRdb copy is restricted to in-frame clones and leaves out a portion. Here the sample spans some 120,000 clones, more than 70% being singletons. The sequencing sample was made of peripheral blood. Receptors originate from an elderly woman with acute or convalescent COVID-19.

The chain carries TRBV5-4 and TRBJ1-6; 10 bases fit TRBD1. Germline V gives CDR1 SGHNT, CDR2 YYREEE (reference sequence). With 0 bases clipped from V and 6 bases from J, the junction kept 6 bases outside the gene matches. This CDR3 has 17 amino acids. The CDR3 here is CASSLGVRDRGNSPLHF. Here the CDR3 DNA reads TGTGCCAGCAGCTTGGGGGTAAGGGACAGGGGTAATTCACCCCTCCACTTT.

The chain couples TRBV7-2 to TRBJ2-6, with 7 bases matching TRBD1. The junction had 5 bases not matched to a gene; V was cut back by 3 bases and J by 0 bases. CDR3 length: 17 residues. Germline lookup yields CDR1 SGHTA and CDR2 FQGNSA. The CDR3, as DNA: TGTGCCAGCAGCTTCAGGGGGTACTACTCTGGGGCCAACGTCCTGACTTTC. Its protein is CASSFRGYYSGANVLTF.

This chain uses TRBV19 with TRBJ2-1, with TRBD1 identical over 7 bases. CDR1 and CDR2 from the germline V gene are LNHDA and SQIVND (reference sequence). The CDR3 consists of 14 residues. The V and J ends lost 6 bases and 2 bases, in that order; junction bases with no gene match: 4. CDR3 residues: CASRTGTTYNEQFF. The DNA for the CDR3 is TGTGCCAGTAGGACAGGGACGACCTACAATGAGCAGTTCTTC.

This clone was recorded a few times. The gene calls are TRBV18 and TRBJ2-7; 8 bases fit TRBD1. This CDR3 is 16 amino acids long. The germline gives CDR1 KGHSH, CDR2 LQKENI. V lost 4 bases and J lost 0; bases outside the gene matches: 8. Here the CDR3 DNA reads TGTGCCAGCTCACTTCTGGGACAGGAGAGCTCCTACGAGCAGTACTTC. Translated: CASSLLGQESSYEQYF.

The CDR3 DNA follows: TGTGCCAGCAGCTTAGCGGCAGACAAGCAGTACTTC. Amino acids: CASSLAADKQYF. The chain uses TRBV7-9 and TRBJ2-7; no firm D call. The CDR3 contains 12 residues. V was pared by 0 bases and J by 8 bases, with 8 bases between. CDR1 and CDR2 from the germline V gene are SEHNR and FQNEAQ (reference sequence).

The rearrangement links TRBV28 to TRBJ2-3; no reliable D call. The germline gives CDR1 MDHEN, CDR2 SYDVKM. The CDR3 runs to 14 residues. Trimming shortened V by 3 bases and J by 2 bases, and 9 bases separated the two germline ends. CDR3 residues: CASSLRSPTDTQYF. The CDR3 region has the DNA TGTGCCAGCAGTTTGCGGTCCCCCACAGATACGCAGTATTTT.

The J gene is TRBJ1-4, the V gene TRBV5-4; possible D gene TRBD1, 5 bases. This CDR3 comprises 15 residues. CDR1 is SGHNT, CDR2 YYREEE, per germline (reference sequence). V lost 0 bases and J lost 5, with 11 bases in between. The chain's CDR3 is CASSLVGQRNEKLFF. The CDR3 bases are TGTGCCAGCAGCTTGGTTGGACAAAGGAATGAAAAACTGTTTTTT.

The chain combines TRBV19 with TRBJ2-7; 8 positions agree with TRBD1. Germline values: CDR1 LNHDA, CDR2 SQIVND (reference sequence). The CDR3 is 15 residues long. J was trimmed by 2 bases and V by 6 bases; bases with no gene match: 9. CDR3 nucleotide sequence: TGTGCCAGTAGGAAAGACAGGGGCAGAACCTACGAGCAGTACTTC. Its translation: CASRKDRGRTYEQYF.

The CDR3 sequence is CASSLDRNTGELFF. CDR3 nucleotides: TGTGCCAGCAGCTTAGACAGGAACACCGGGGAGCTGTTTTTT. The chain combines TRBV5-6 with TRBJ2-2; weak D call: TRBD1 (5 bases). The CDR3 is 14 amino acids. Per germline, CDR1 SGHDT and CDR2 YYEEEE. V lost 2 bases to trimming and J lost 1 base, with 6 bases between them.

This chain links TRBV13 with TRBJ2-3; D might be TRBD2 (6 bases). The CDR3 totals 16 residues. V lost 3 bases, J lost 0 bases, and 13 bases lay in between. In germline, CDR1 is PRHDT, CDR2 FYEKMQ (reference sequence). The CDR3 is CASSFRLGSSTDTQYF. The CDR3 nucleotides are TGTGCCAGCAGCTTCCGACTAGGATCTAGCACAGATACGCAGTATTTT.

The V and J genes are TRBV5-1 and TRBJ2-5; D is possibly TRBD2 (6 bases). Germline assignment: CDR1 SGHRS and CDR2 YFSETQ. The CDR3 covers 16 residues. The germline V and J ends were trimmed by 3 bases and 0 bases, with 15 bases remaining between them. Written as DNA, the CDR3 is TGCGCCAGCAGCTCCGGGGTCGGGGGATACCAAGAGACCCAGTACTTC. It encodes CASSSGVGGYQETQYF.

The chain links TRBV9 to TRBJ2-7; D might be TRBD1 (7 bases). V was cut by 3 bases and J by 5 bases, with 15 bases left in between. Germline V gene data show CDR1 as SGDLS and CDR2 as YYNGEE. The CDR3 covers 14 residues. The DNA of the CDR3 is TGTGCCAGCAGCGGGTCCGCCAGGGGGGACGAGCAGTACTTC. Its protein is CASSGSARGDEQYF.

The genes are TRBV29-1 and TRBJ1-2, with TRBD1 matching over 8 bases. This CDR3 comprises 18 residues. V shed 6 bases and J 8 bases; nucleotides not matched to a gene: 26. Per the germline V gene, CDR1 is SQVTM and CDR2 is ANQGSEA. DNA of the CDR3: TGCAGCGTGAGAGCTACCAAACCCCGTTCGACAGGGGTGGTGGGCTACACCTTC. Encoded protein: CSVRATKPRSTGVVGYTF. The full variable domain, completed using reference TRBV29-1 and TRBJ1-2, is SAVISQKPSRDICQRGTSLTIQCQVDSQVTMMFWYRQQPGQSLTLIATANQGSEATYESGFVIDKFPISRPNLTFSTLTVSNMSPEDSSIYLCSVRATKPRSTGVVGYTFGSGTRLTVV.

CDR3 nucleotides: TGTGCCAGTAGTCCAGATCCAAATCAGCCCCAGCATTTT. Translation: CASSPDPNQPQHF. V is TRBV19 and J is TRBJ1-5; D is undetermined. Germline-derived CDR1 and CDR2 are LNHDA and SQIVND (reference sequence). The CDR3 has 13 residues. V dropped 5 bases and J dropped 4 bases, with 9 bases sitting between them.

This rearrangement joins TRBV6-1 to TRBJ2-7, with a tentative D call TRBD1 (6 bases). The CDR3 has 15 amino acids. Germline V gene lookup returns CDR1 MNHNS and CDR2 SASEGT. Trimming removed 1 base from V and 4 bases from J, with 14 bases in between. CDR3 amino acids: CASSEDMGQRYEQYF. In DNA, the CDR3 is TGTGCCAGCAGTGAAGATATGGGACAACGTTACGAGCAGTACTTC.

V gene TRBV3-1 (or the pseudogene TRBV3-2) combines with J gene TRBJ2-2; the D is unclear. Germline CDR1 and CDR2: LGHDT and YNNKEL (reference sequence). Trimming removed 2 bases from V and 4 bases from J, with 8 bases in between. The CDR3 covers 14 residues. The chain's CDR3 is CASSQPPSTGELFF. The CDR3, as DNA: TGTGCCAGCAGCCAACCTCCGTCCACCGGGGAGCTGTTTTTT.

This sequence joins TRBV19 and TRBJ1-5, with 9 nucleotides matching TRBD1. The CDR3 loop spans 15 amino acids. Germline loops: CDR1 LNHDA, CDR2 SQIVND (reference sequence). Unmatched junction bases numbered 9, after V lost 6 bases and J lost 6 bases. CDR3 region: CASRRQGGRGQPQHF. CDR3 coding DNA: TGTGCCAGTAGACGACAGGGGGGAAGGGGTCAGCCCCAGCATTTT.

The chain couples TRBV11-2 to TRBJ2-2; 9 bases are a match to TRBD1. Per germline, CDR1 SGHAT and CDR2 FQNNGV. V lost 3 bases, J lost 7 bases, and 9 bases stayed unmatched. The CDR3 is 16 residues long. As DNA, the CDR3 is TGTGCCAGCAGCTTTAGAACAGGGGGCGGTAACGGGGAGCTGTTTTTT. Residues: CASSFRTGGGNGELFF.

Comment on this clone: The junction and the germline gene differ at one end; a read error may be behind it. V is TRBV6-1 and J is TRBJ1-2, with a tentative D call TRBD1 (6 bases). From germline, CDR1 is MNHNS and CDR2 SASEGT. There are 14 residues in the CDR3. The CDR3 is CASSENGLRDKLVF. The CDR3 DNA reads as TGTGCCAGCAGTGAAAATGGCCTTAGGGACAAGTTAGTCTTC.

This chain joins TRBV19 and TRBJ1-5; 9 bases align to TRBD1. The CDR3 runs to 16 residues. Per the germline V gene, CDR1 is LNHDA and CDR2 is SQIVND (reference sequence). J lost 1 base, V lost 6 bases, and 7 bases had no gene match. The CDR3 loop reads CASRTGGSGSNQPQHF. CDR3 DNA sequence: TGTGCCAGTAGGACAGGGGGGTCGGGAAGCAATCAGCCCCAGCATTTT.

This clone was found a few times. The chain recombines TRBV4-1 with TRBJ2-7; D may be TRBD2 (6 bases). V lost 4 bases and J 3 bases, leaving 16 bases between the germline ends. Germline V lookup: CDR1 MGHRA, CDR2 YSYEKL. The CDR3 loop spans 15 amino acids. CDR3 sequence (DNA): TGCGCCAGCAGCCTAGCCTCCGCGCGGGACTACGAGCAGTACTTC. This codes for CASSLASARDYEQYF.

V usage is TRBV18 and J usage is TRBJ2-1; 9 bases line up with TRBD1. This CDR3 contains 15 residues. V shed 2 bases and J 5 bases; nucleotides not matched to a gene: 4. Germline loops: CDR1 KGHSH, CDR2 LQKENI. CDR3 amino acids: CASSPRGQGDNEQFF. The CDR3 DNA follows: TGTGCCAGCTCACCAAGGGGACAGGGTGACAATGAGCAGTTCTTC.

The chain uses TRBV5-6 and TRBJ1-1; TRBD1 is a possible D gene (5 bases). The CDR3 runs to 13 residues. Per germline, CDR1 SGHDT and CDR2 YYEEEE. V shed 4 bases and J shed 1 base, with 8 bases lying between them. CDR3: CASSTDTNTEAFF. In DNA, the CDR3 is TGTGCCAGCAGCACGGACACGAACACTGAAGCTTTCTTT.

The genes are TRBV5-4 and TRBJ1-1, with 9 bases fitting TRBD1. The junction had 3 bases not matched to a gene; V was cut back by 2 bases and J by 1 base. Germline-derived CDR1 and CDR2 are SGHNT and YYREEE (reference sequence). CDR3 length equals 15 residues. In DNA form, the CDR3 reads TGTGCCAGCAGCTTCCCGGGACAGGGGAACACTGAAGCTTTCTTT. Its translation: CASSFPGQGNTEAFF.

This clone was seen more than once but under ten times. The chain has TRBV5-4 and TRBJ1-1; the D is unclear. The CDR3 length is 14 residues. Germline assignment: CDR1 SGHNT and CDR2 YYREEE (reference sequence). The V end was cut by 0 bases, the J end by 10 bases, with 16 bases between. The CDR3 nucleotides read TGTGCCAGCAGCTTGGACCTCCCGGCTCTAGGAGCTTTCTTT. It is translated as CASSLDLPALGAFF.